The TCR beta chain described here comes from a study of cytomegalovirus exposure and HLA in healthy donors. This clone was counted a few times. Its antigen remains unknown. Primers for the PCR totalled 60 Vbeta and 13 Jbeta. Clones were sequenced by immunoSEQ multiplex PCR, and TCRdb holds only the in-frame ones, with some missing. The top ten clones hold 1% to 1.5% of a sample with some 200,000 clones, roughly 9.5% of them seen once. General observations from the study: Many donors shared some public TCRs, even though most TCR sequences were rare. Fewer N-insertions (relative to the approximately 700-donor mean) were reportedly seen in an Asian-associated ancestry cluster in a later analysis.

The receptor comes from a woman aged 30 to 39 in good health and CMV-seropositive. Sequencing was done on a sample of PBMCs.

The CDR3 protein is CASSESGNTEAFF. The CDR3 DNA follows: TGTGCCAGCTCGGAGAGTGGGAACACTGAAGCTTTCTTT. V and J are TRBV18 and TRBJ1-1; D unresolved. The CDR3 covers 13 residues. From germline, CDR1 is KGHSH and CDR2 LQKENI. Trimming removed 6 bases at V and 1 base at J, with 9 bases between.